The 27 T cell receptor beta chains given below trace back to one sample, sequenced in a study of T cell responses to AZD1222 COVID-19 vaccine. Repertoires were generated with immunoSEQ multiplex PCR, while TCRdb's copy carries only in-frame clones and drops some. This table holds under 140,000 clones, over 75% found once. This material consisted of peripheral blood, taken on day 0 of AZD1222 vaccination. Source of these receptors: an adult in good health.

The CDR3 sequence is CASSLFGVLGGYTF. The CDR3, as DNA: TGTGCCAGCAGTTTATTCGGGGTTTTAGGCGGCTACACCTTC. The chain recombines TRBV28 with TRBJ1-2, with D unresolved. The CDR3 has 14 residues. V lost 1 base and J 8 bases, leaving 14 bases between the germline ends. CDR1 and CDR2 (germline): MDHEN, SYDVKM.

The chain combines TRBV29-1 with TRBJ1-2; the D is unclear. Germline values: CDR1 SQVTM, CDR2 ANQGSEA. V was clipped by 3 bases and J by 4 bases, with 9 bases between them. The CDR3 loop spans 12 amino acids. The CDR3 sequence: CSVERRTYGYTF. The CDR3 nucleotides are TGCAGCGTTGAGAGGCGGACCTATGGCTACACCTTC.

The chain couples TRBV4-1 to TRBJ2-5, with TRBD2 matching over 8 bases. This CDR3 spans 17 amino acids. The V gene end was trimmed by 1 base and the J gene end by 6 bases; junction bases not matched to a gene: 13. CDR1 and CDR2 from the germline V gene are MGHRA and YSYEKL. For the CDR3, the DNA is TGCGCCAGCAGCCAAGTTTATTCCCGGGAGGGCCGGCAGACCCAGTACTTC. Translating it yields CASSQVYSREGRQTQYF.

The chain combines TRBV15 with TRBJ1-2; D gene unclear. The V end was cut by 5 bases, the J end by 6 bases, with 10 bases between. CDR1 is LNHNV and CDR2 is YYDKDF in the germline V gene (reference sequence). CDR3 length equals 12 residues. The CDR3 bases are TGTGCCACCAGCTCTACGACCCATGGCTACACCTTC. Residues: CATSSTTHGYTF.

The chain couples TRBV7-2 to TRBJ1-2, with 10 bases lining up with TRBD1. Germline CDR1 is SGHTA and CDR2 is FQGNSA. The junction had 3 bases not matched to a gene; V was cut back by 3 bases and J by 2 bases. CDR3 length equals 15 residues. CDR3 sequence reads: CASSFDRGLNYGYTF. As DNA, the CDR3 is TGTGCCAGCAGCTTCGACAGGGGGCTAAACTATGGCTACACCTTC.

The sample holds a few counts of this clone. CDR3 in amino acids: CASSPGLAGSTDTQYF. The CDR3 DNA follows: TGTGCCAGCTCACCCGGACTAGCGGGGAGCACAGATACGCAGTATTTT. The rearrangement links TRBV18 to TRBJ2-3; 12 bases match TRBD2. The length of the CDR3 is 16 residues. The germline V gene encodes CDR1 KGHSH and CDR2 LQKENI. With V trimmed by 3 bases and J by 0 bases, 1 base remained unmatched.

The rearrangement uses TRBV6-2 or TRBV6-3 and TRBJ1-2, with 8 positions matching TRBD1. The length of the CDR3 is 14 residues. CDR1 is MNHEY and CDR2 is SVGEGT in the germline V gene. V gave up 6 bases and J gave up 4 bases; unmatched junction bases: 7. CDR3 bases: TGTGCCAGCAGCCAGGGACAGGCGGGCTATGGCTACACCTTC. Translating it yields CASSQGQAGYGYTF.

This chain uses TRBV29-1 with TRBJ2-4, with D tentatively TRBD1 or TRBD2 (5 bases each). CDR1 is SQVTM, CDR2 ANQGSEA, per germline. The V end was cut by 7 bases, the J end by 8 bases, with 15 bases between. This CDR3 is built from 12 residues. The CDR3 protein is CSAGTAWDIQYF. Written as DNA, the CDR3 is TGCAGCGCAGGGACCGCTTGGGACATTCAGTACTTC.

By share, this clone ranks as medium-sized. Mismatch with germline at one junction end may stem from a read error. The chain combines TRBV3-1 (or the pseudogene TRBV3-2) with TRBJ1-2; D unclear. Per germline, CDR1 LGHDT and CDR2 YNNKEL (reference sequence). The CDR3 is 10 amino acids. The CDR3 loop reads CASSQDTSRF. The CDR3 nucleotides are TGTGCCAGCAGCCAAGATACGTCCCGCTTC.

CDR3: CASSIGGSGPEQYF. For the CDR3, the DNA is TGTGCCAGCAGTATTGGCGGGAGCGGTCCCGAGCAGTACTTC. This chain links TRBV2 with TRBJ2-7, with 7 bases matching TRBD2. Germline values: CDR1 SNHLY, CDR2 FYNNEI. J lost 6 bases, V lost 5 bases, and 10 bases had no gene match. The CDR3 contains 14 residues.

This chain links TRBV30 with TRBJ1-6; 7 bases map to TRBD1. The CDR3 has 12 residues. Losses at the gene ends were 5 bases for V and 7 bases for J; bases not matched to a gene: 2. Germline CDR1 GTSNPN, CDR2 SVGIG (reference sequence). CDR3 bases: TGTGCCTGGGGACAGGAGAATTCACCCCTCCACTTT. It yields the protein CAWGQENSPLHF.

The rearrangement uses TRBV7-3 and TRBJ2-1; TRBD2 agrees at 11 bases. V lost 5 bases, J lost 4 bases, and 10 bases stayed unmatched. Per germline, CDR1 SGHTA and CDR2 FQGTGA. There are 17 residues in the CDR3. The CDR3 here is CASSSGTSGGIYNEQFF. CDR3 bases: TGTGCCAGCAGCAGCGGGACTAGCGGAGGAATATACAATGAGCAGTTCTTC. Based on the CDR3 plus reference TRBV7-3 and TRBJ2-1, the full variable domain is GAGVSQTPSNKVTEKGKYVELRCDPISGHTALYWYRQSLGQGPEFLIYFQGTGAADDSGLPNDRFFAVRPEGSVSTLKIQRTERGDSAVYLCASSSGTSGGIYNEQFFGPGTRLTVL.

This clone was counted a single time. The chain combines TRBV6-2 or TRBV6-3 with TRBJ2-1, with D unclear. Germline CDR1 and CDR2: MNHEY and SVGEGT. V lost 5 bases and J 4 bases, leaving 12 bases between the germline ends. The CDR3 sequence is 14 residues long. In DNA, the CDR3 is TGTGCCAGCAGTACCCCAAGATCTTACAATGAGCAGTTCTTC. Its protein product is CASSTPRSYNEQFF.

The chain carries TRBV6-2 or TRBV6-3 and TRBJ2-1; D not resolved. Germline values: CDR1 MNHEY, CDR2 SVGEGT. The V end was cut by 2 bases, the J end by 8 bases, with 16 bases between. The CDR3 runs 15 residues. The CDR3 loop is CASSYTHSIRDEQFF. CDR3 DNA sequence: TGTGCCAGCAGTTACACGCATTCGATACGTGATGAGCAGTTCTTC.

The chain is built from TRBV7-9 and TRBJ1-6, with 7 bases fitting TRBD1. V shed 3 bases and J 9 bases; nucleotides not matched to a gene: 8. Germline V gene lookup returns CDR1 SEHNR and CDR2 FQNEAQ (reference sequence). CDR3 size: 15 residues. This CDR3 is CASSFLEQGSSPLHF. In nucleotides, the CDR3 is TGTGCCAGCAGCTTTCTGGAACAGGGGTCTTCACCCCTCCACTTT.

The rearrangement joins TRBV7-2 to TRBJ2-7; 9 bases match TRBD2. The CDR3 is made up of 17 amino acids. The germline CDR1 and CDR2 sequences are SGHTA and FQGNSA. Germline trimming cut 8 bases from V and 2 bases from J; bases unmatched to any gene: 16. CDR3 loop: CASGTAEGGRAPYEQYF. The CDR3 nucleotides read TGTGCCAGCGGCACCGCTGAAGGCGGGAGGGCCCCCTACGAGCAGTACTTC.

The chain carries TRBV6-2 or TRBV6-3 and TRBJ2-5; D perhaps matches TRBD2 (6 bases). The V end lost 4 bases, the J end lost 4 bases, and 19 bases lay between the germline ends. From germline, CDR1 is MNHEY and CDR2 SVGEGT. This CDR3 comprises 16 residues. CDR3 amino acids: CASSFSRDPAGETQYF. The CDR3 DNA follows: TGTGCCAGCAGTTTTTCCCGGGACCCAGCGGGAGAGACCCAGTACTTC.

This clone has just a few counts. The rearrangement links TRBV6-5 to TRBJ1-3; no definite D call. Germline-derived CDR1 and CDR2 are MNHEY and SVGAGI. The CDR3 sequence is 15 residues long. Trimming removed 5 bases from V and 0 bases from J, with 11 bases in between. The CDR3 reads CASSPMGISGNTIYF. DNA for the CDR3: TGTGCCAGCAGTCCAATGGGTATCTCTGGAAACACCATATATTTT.

This clone appeared many times. The chain recombines TRBV7-3 with TRBJ1-1, with 11 bases matching TRBD1. V lost 5 bases and J lost 4; bases outside the gene matches: 6. Germline assignment: CDR1 SGHTA and CDR2 FQGTGA. This CDR3 region has 15 residues. DNA for the CDR3: TGTGCCAGCAGCCGGACAGGGGGCGGTCGCACTGAAGCTTTCTTT. Its protein is CASSRTGGGRTEAFF.

The V and J genes are TRBV9 and TRBJ2-5; 9 positions match TRBD2. J lost 1 base, V lost 4 bases, and 5 bases had no gene match. Germline V gene lookup returns CDR1 SGDLS and CDR2 YYNGEE. This CDR3 is built from 15 residues. The CDR3 DNA reads TGTGCCAGCAGCCCGCTTAGCGGGGGCCAAGAGACCCAGTACTTC. Protein sequence: CASSPLSGGQETQYF.

The genes are TRBV21-1 and TRBJ1-6; TRBD1, the D gene given by the table, was not confirmed from the DNA. TRBV21-1 is given as a pseudogene. The CDR3 spans 15 residues. The CDR3 DNA is TGTGCCAGCAGAGAGCGGGGACAGGTGAAATCACCCCTCCACTTT. It encodes CASRERGQVKSPLHF.

With respect to this clone: An end of the junction differs from the germline gene, which may be a read error. The chain employs TRBV5-1 and TRBJ2-3; D is tentatively TRBD1 or TRBD2 (5 bases each). The CDR3 runs to 23 residues. Germline V gene data show CDR1 as SGHRS and CDR2 as YFSETQ. The CDR3 is CASRLEPPRFGMGLAGSTDTQYF. In DNA form, the CDR3 reads TGCGCCAGCCGCTTGGAACCCCCTCGGTTCGGCATGGGGCTAGCTGGAAGCACAGATACGCAGTATTTT.

This rearrangement joins TRBV7-2 to TRBJ2-5, with D perhaps matching TRBD1 (6 bases). V was clipped by 4 bases and J by 5 bases, with 11 bases between them. Per germline, CDR1 SGHTA and CDR2 FQGNSA. The CDR3 is 13 amino acids. CDR3 protein: CASSWGRRETQYF. The CDR3, as DNA: TGTGCCAGCAGCTGGGGGCGCCGGGAGACCCAGTACTTC. The variable domain in full, completed from reference TRBV7-2 and TRBJ2-5, reads GAGVSQSPSNKVTEKGKDVELRCDPISGHTALYWYRQSLGQGLEFLIYFQGNSAPDKSGLPSDRFSAERTGGSVSTLTIQRTQQEDSAVYLCASSWGRRETQYFGPGTRLLVL.

The J gene is TRBJ2-6, the V gene TRBV28, with D possibly being TRBD1 (6 bases). CDR1 MDHEN and CDR2 SYDVKM come from the germline V gene. The CDR3 is 16 residues long. The V end lost 3 bases, the J end lost 0 bases, and 9 bases lay between the germline ends. The CDR3: CASSLFRGSGANVLTF. The CDR3 bases are TGTGCCAGCAGTTTGTTCAGGGGCTCTGGGGCCAACGTCCTGACTTTC.

The chain's CDR3 is CASSLDRKSTDTQYF. The CDR3, as DNA: TGTGCCAGCAGCCTAGACAGAAAAAGCACAGATACGCAGTATTTT. The V and J genes are TRBV28 and TRBJ2-3, with D possibly being TRBD1 (5 bases). The CDR3 totals 15 residues. Germline V gene sequence: CDR1 MDHEN, CDR2 SYDVKM. Trimming stripped 6 bases from V and 0 bases from J, with 13 bases between.

V gene TRBV7-9 combines with J gene TRBJ2-3; TRBD1 matches 9 bases. V lost 6 bases to trimming and J lost 5 bases; unmatched junction nucleotides: 15. CDR3 length equals 17 residues. CDR1 is SEHNR and CDR2 is FQNEAQ in the germline V gene (reference sequence). The CDR3 region is CASSLMYGQGTRDTQYF. In DNA, the CDR3 is TGTGCCAGCAGTCTTATGTACGGACAGGGGACAAGAGATACGCAGTATTTT.

V is TRBV11-3 and J is TRBJ1-3; TRBD1 matches 10 bases. V lost 1 base and J lost 0; bases outside the gene matches: 3. The length of the CDR3 is 17 residues. The germline CDR1 and CDR2 sequences are SGHNT and YENEEA. The CDR3 sequence is CASSLVGTGDSGNTIYF. The CDR3 DNA is TGTGCCAGCAGCTTAGTTGGGACAGGGGACTCTGGAAACACCATATATTTT.